This T cell receptor beta chain comes out of a study of shared clonotypes between healthy human individuals. Study-wide results and caveats: Researchers found naive subsets generally carried larger estimated richness than memory subsets.

Comments on this clone: Its antigen is undetermined.

At deep level, the assay was performed. Some clones are missing from TCRdb's copy, which holds only in-frame ones; the method was immunoSEQ multiplex PCR. The sample records approximately 2.3 million clones, 90% to 95% being singletons. The germline CDR1 and CDR2 sequences are MNHNS and SASEGT. The CDR3 is 11 amino acids. Trimming took 4 bases from V and 14 from J, leaving 11 bases between them. Sequenced sample: naive CD4+ T cells from PBMCs. The subset is: CD45RA+ positively selected. The rearrangement uses TRBV6-1 and TRBJ1-4; D remains unclear. This clonotype was sampled from a man aged 18 to 30 in good health. Some clones in this sample may be carry-over from other donors' samples. The CDR3 sequence: CASSVKDRLFF. The CDR3 coding sequence is TGTGCCAGCAGTGTAAAGGACCGGCTGTTTTTT.